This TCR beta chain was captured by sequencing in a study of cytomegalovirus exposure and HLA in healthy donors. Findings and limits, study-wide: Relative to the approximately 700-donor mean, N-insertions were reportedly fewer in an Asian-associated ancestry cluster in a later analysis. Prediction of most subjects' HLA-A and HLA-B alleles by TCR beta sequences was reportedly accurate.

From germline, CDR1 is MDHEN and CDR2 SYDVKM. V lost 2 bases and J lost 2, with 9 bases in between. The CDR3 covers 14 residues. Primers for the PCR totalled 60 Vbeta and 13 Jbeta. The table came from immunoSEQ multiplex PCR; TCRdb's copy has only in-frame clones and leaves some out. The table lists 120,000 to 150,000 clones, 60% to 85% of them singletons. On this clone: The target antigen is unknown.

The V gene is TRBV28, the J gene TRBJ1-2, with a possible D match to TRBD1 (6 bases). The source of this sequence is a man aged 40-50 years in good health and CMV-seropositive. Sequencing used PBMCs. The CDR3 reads CASSLGTPNYGYTF. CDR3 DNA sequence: TGTGCCAGCAGTTTAGGGACACCCAACTATGGCTACACCTTC.